What follows describes a single T cell receptor beta chain. Its antigen is not known. These data are taken from a study of beta chain features in type 1 diabetes. Study results and caveats: Among all four CD4+ subsets, Type 1 diabetes patients had TCRB CDR3s that were moderately but significantly shorter.

J was trimmed by 4 bases and V by 5 bases; bases with no gene match: 4. Germline V CDR1 and CDR2: MNHEY, SVGAGI. This CDR3 is built from 14 residues. Expressed TCRB transcripts were sequenced, since all the RNA that had been isolated was reverse transcribed. Using immunoSEQ multiplex PCR, the repertoire was profiled, and TCRdb retains in-frame clones only, with some absent. The repertoire holds hundreds of thousands of clones, over 11% seen once, with just under 0.04% in the top ten. This sequence was found in a man aged 18 to 30 with type 1 diabetes. The sample was naive CD4+ T cells from blood. The J gene is TRBJ1-2, the V gene TRBV6-5; TRBD1 matches 10 bases. The CDR3 coding sequence is TGTGCCAGCAGTCAAAGGACAGGGGGCTATGGCTACACCTTC. This gives the protein CASSQRTGGYGYTF.